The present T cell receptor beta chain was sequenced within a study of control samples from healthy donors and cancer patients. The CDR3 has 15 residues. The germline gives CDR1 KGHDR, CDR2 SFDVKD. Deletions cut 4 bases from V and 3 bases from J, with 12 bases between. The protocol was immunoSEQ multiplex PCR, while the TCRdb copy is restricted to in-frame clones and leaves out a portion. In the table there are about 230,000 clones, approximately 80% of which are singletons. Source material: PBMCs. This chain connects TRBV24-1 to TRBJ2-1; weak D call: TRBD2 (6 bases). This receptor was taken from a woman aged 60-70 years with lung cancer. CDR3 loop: CATSDFAGNYNEQFF. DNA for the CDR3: TGTGCCACCAGTGACTTTGCGGGAAACTACAATGAGCAGTTCTTC.